A single sample gave rise to the 23 T cell receptor beta chains below, sequenced in a study of early T cells in non-severe SARS-CoV-2 infection. TCRdb reprocessed the 5' RACE reads via MiXCR and lists one record per CDR3 protein. Among approximately 60,000 distinct CDR3 sequences listed, about an eighth were seen once. The sample taken for sequencing was whole blood. The receptors shown here come from an adult who was a healthcare worker with PCR-confirmed SARS-CoV-2 infection or an uninfected control (not recorded which).

Ten or more counts support this clonotype. The rearrangement joins TRBV6-4 to TRBJ2-1; TRBD2 matches at 12 bases. The CDR3 has 15 residues. Trimming removed 3 bases from V and 5 bases from J; junction bases left unmatched: 2. Germline CDR1 is MRHNA and CDR2 is SNTAGT. As DNA, the CDR3 is TGTGCCAGCAGTGAGCTAGCGGGGGGGAACAATGAGCAGTTCTTC. Protein product: CASSELAGGNNEQFF.

This clonotype was counted a few times. The chain carries TRBV20-1 and TRBJ1-2; no firm D call. The CDR3 loop spans 13 amino acids. Trimming stripped 0 bases from V and 3 bases from J, with 8 bases between. Germline V lookup: CDR1 DFQATT, CDR2 SNEGSKA (reference sequence). The CDR3 DNA is TGCAGTGCTAGAGATCGGACCGACTATGGCTACACCTTC. It yields the protein CSARDRTDYGYTF.

This clonotype was seen many times. The chain employs TRBV11-2 and TRBJ1-2, with 7 bases identical to TRBD1. Losses at the gene ends were 1 base for V and 5 bases for J; bases not matched to a gene: 7. This CDR3 is built from 15 residues. The germline V gene encodes CDR1 SGHAT and CDR2 FQNNGV. CDR3 DNA: TGTGCCAGCAGCTTAGGAGCGACAGGGAGGTATGGCTACACCTTC. Its translation is CASSLGATGRYGYTF.

The rearrangement uses TRBV27 and TRBJ1-5; the D gene is possibly TRBD1 (5 bases). The germline gives CDR1 MNHEY, CDR2 SMNVEV (reference sequence). V lost 0 bases and J 6 bases, leaving 15 bases between the germline ends. The CDR3 is made up of 16 amino acids. DNA for the CDR3: TGTGCCAGCAGTTTATCTTGGCAGGGAGAAGGTCAGCCCCAGCATTTT. This gives the protein CASSLSWQGEGQPQHF.

V usage is TRBV7-2 and J usage is TRBJ2-3; D uncertain. The length of the CDR3 is 16 residues. Between the trimmed V and J ends, which lost 3 bases and 2 bases, there was a span of 15 bases. From germline, CDR1 is SGHTA and CDR2 FQGNSA. The chain's CDR3 is CASSFRAPAFTDTQYF. CDR3 DNA sequence: TGTGCCAGCAGCTTCCGGGCCCCAGCATTCACAGATACGCAGTATTTT.

This clonotype was detected many times. This chain joins TRBV10-3 and TRBJ2-2; D gene unclear. In germline, CDR1 is ENHRY, CDR2 SYGVKD. V lost 0 bases and J lost 5, with 10 bases in between. The CDR3 has 15 amino acids. The DNA of the CDR3 is TGTGCCATCAGTGAGTCGTCGCAGGCAACCGGGGAGCTGTTTTTT. As protein: CAISESSQATGELFF.

This clonotype was counted only a few times. CDR3 DNA: TGTGCCAGCAGTCGGGACGTGAGCTCCTACAATGAGCAGTTCTTC. It yields the protein CASSRDVSSYNEQFF. This chain joins TRBV12-3 or TRBV12-4 and TRBJ2-1; D tentatively fits TRBD1 or TRBD2 (5 bases each). V shed 5 bases and J shed 0 bases, with 11 bases lying between them. CDR3 length: 15 residues.

This clonotype was observed many times. J is TRBJ1-4 and V is TRBV20-1; 9 nucleotides match TRBD1. This CDR3 has 14 amino acids. V shed 0 bases, J shed 8 bases, and the junction held 4 bases outside the gene matches. Germline-derived CDR1 and CDR2 are DFQATT and SNEGSKA (reference sequence). The CDR3 DNA follows: TGCAGTGCTAGAGAAACAGGGGGCGCCGAAAAACTGTTTTTT. It translates to CSARETGGAEKLFF.

The rearrangement uses TRBV4-3 and TRBJ1-2; no reliable D call. Germline loops: CDR1 LGHNA, CDR2 YSLEER. The CDR3 has 13 residues. Trimming pared 0 bases from V and 4 bases from J, leaving 6 bases between. CDR3 protein: CASSQDGSYGYTF. The CDR3 DNA follows: TGCGCCAGCAGCCAAGACGGCAGCTATGGCTACACCTTC.

In this sample, this clonotype turned up many times. This sequence joins TRBV30 and TRBJ1-4, with no clear D. This CDR3 is 9 amino acids long. Germline V gene sequence: CDR1 GTSNPN, CDR2 SVGIG (reference sequence). CDR3 residues: CAIGEKLFF. The CDR3 coding sequence is TGTGCGATAGGTGAAAAACTGTTTTTT.

A remark on this clonotype: A read error may account for a junction end that differs from germline. The chain links TRBV14 to TRBJ2-1, with D possibly being TRBD1 (6 bases). From germline, CDR1 is SGHDN and CDR2 FVKESK. The CDR3 covers 14 residues. The CDR3 spells CAGSQSQGVHEQFF. CDR3 sequence (DNA): TGTGCCGGCAGCCAATCACAGGGAGTGCATGAGCAGTTCTTC.

In nucleotides, the CDR3 is TGTGCCAGCAGCGTCCTGACTCAATATTCACCCCTCCACTTT. Translated, it gives CASSVLTQYSPLHF. The chain combines TRBV5-8 with TRBJ1-6; D not resolved. Trimming removed 4 bases from V and 8 bases from J, with 13 bases in between. This CDR3 is 14 amino acids long. Germline CDR1 reads SGHTS; CDR2 reads YDEGEE. Based on the CDR3 plus reference TRBV5-8 and TRBJ1-6, the full variable domain is EAGVTQSPTHLIKTRGQQATLRCSPISGHTSVYWYQQALGLGLQFLLWYDEGEERNRGNFPPRFSGRQFPNYSSELNVNALELEDSALYLCASSVLTQYSPLHFGNGTRLTVT.

This clonotype was observed a handful of times. This chain uses TRBV5-1 with TRBJ1-4; tentatively, D is TRBD1 (5 bases). This CDR3 is built from 16 residues. Germline lookup yields CDR1 SGHRS and CDR2 YFSETQ. The V and J ends lost 0 bases and 0 bases respectively, with 9 bases between them. The CDR3 protein is CASSLEDITTNEKLFF. Written as DNA, the CDR3 is TGCGCCAGCAGCTTGGAGGACATTACAACTAATGAAAAACTGTTTTTT.

A few counts support this clonotype. The chain has TRBV7-9 and TRBJ2-5, with 7 bases aligning to TRBD1. The CDR3 contains 14 residues. CDR1 and CDR2 from the germline V gene are SEHNR and FQNEAQ (reference sequence). V was pared by 3 bases and J by 0 bases, with 1 base of the junction left unmatched. CDR3 protein: CASSFGTDQETQYF. The CDR3 DNA reads as TGTGCCAGCAGCTTTGGGACAGACCAAGAGACCCAGTACTTC.

This clonotype was observed many times. V is TRBV7-2 and J is TRBJ1-2; D gene uncertain. The V end lost 6 bases, the J end lost 7 bases, and 15 bases lay between the germline ends. Looked up from germline, CDR1 is SGHTA and CDR2 is FQGNSA. This CDR3 region has 13 residues. The CDR3 DNA follows: TGTGCCAGCAGATTCCCCCGGGTCCGTGGCTACACCTTC. Translated, it gives CASRFPRVRGYTF.

This clonotype was seen a single time. For the CDR3, the DNA is TGCAGCGTCGATTCCCCGAGCACAGATACGCAGTATTTT. As protein: CSVDSPSTDTQYF. The chain couples TRBV29-1 to TRBJ2-3; D gene uncertain. The CDR3 covers 13 residues. Germline V gene sequence: CDR1 SQVTM, CDR2 ANQGSEA. Trimming pared 6 bases from V and 0 bases from J, leaving 10 bases between.

The chain recombines TRBV30 with TRBJ1-1; D is perhaps TRBD1 (5 bases). The germline gives CDR1 GTSNPN, CDR2 SVGIG (reference sequence). The CDR3 extends over 12 amino acids. The V end was cut by 1 base, the J end by 5 bases, with 8 bases between. The CDR3 here is CAWSGWGTEAFF. CDR3 in DNA: TGTGCCTGGAGTGGGTGGGGGACTGAAGCTTTCTTT. Based on the CDR3 plus reference TRBV30 and TRBJ1-1, the full variable domain is SQTIHQWPATLVQPVGSPLSLECTVEGTSNPNLYWYRQAAGRGLQLLFYSVGIGQISSEVPQNLSASRPQDRQFILSSKKLLLSDSGFYLCAWSGWGTEAFFGQGTRLTVV.

For this clonotype: Compared with germline, one end of the junction differs, possibly owing to a read error. The CDR3: CVSSPSYVGDTGELFF. The CDR3 coding sequence is TGTGTCAGCAGTCCCTCTTACGTGGGAGACACCGGGGAGCTGTTTTTT. The chain employs TRBV27 and TRBJ2-2, with a weak D call TRBD2 (5 bases). CDR3 size: 16 residues. The V gene's germline CDR1 is MNHEY and CDR2 SMNVEV (reference sequence).

The chain is built from TRBV5-1 and TRBJ1-1; TRBD1 is a possible D gene (6 bases). The CDR3 consists of 14 residues. Germline V CDR1 and CDR2: SGHRS, YFSETQ. Deletions cut 4 bases from V and 5 bases from J, with 15 bases between. The CDR3 coding sequence is TGCGCCAGCAGCCTCCGGGACATATTGACTGAAGCTTTCTTT. Its translation is CASSLRDILTEAFF.

There are many counts of this clonotype. The rearrangement uses TRBV5-1 and TRBJ2-3; tentatively, D is TRBD1 or TRBD2 (5 bases each). Looked up from germline, CDR1 is SGHRS and CDR2 is YFSETQ. The CDR3 is 18 residues long. Trimming took off 4 bases at V and 5 bases at J, with 26 bases between the two ends. The DNA for the CDR3 is TGCGCCAGCAGCCCCGCACCCTCTGGGGGACCAAAGGTAGATACGCAGTATTTT. Its translation is CASSPAPSGGPKVDTQYF.

The CDR3 protein is CASSKQGSQPQHF. Written as DNA, the CDR3 is TGTGCCAGCAGCAAACAGGGCTCTCAGCCCCAGCATTTT. The gene calls are TRBV6-6 and TRBJ1-5, with D perhaps TRBD1 (6 bases). Trimming removed 6 bases from V and 6 bases from J, with 12 bases in between. The CDR3 totals 13 residues. Germline V gives CDR1 MNHNY, CDR2 SVGAGI (reference sequence).

The chain couples TRBV2 to TRBJ2-5; possible D gene TRBD1, 5 bases. Germline V gives CDR1 SNHLY, CDR2 FYNNEI. Trimming took off 11 bases at V and 3 bases at J, with 13 bases between the two ends. There are 12 residues in the CDR3. The CDR3 DNA reads as TGTGCCGTAGCTGTAGGGGAAGAGACCCAGTACTTC. This encodes CAVAVGEETQYF.

Here the CDR3 reads CASSQGPGPQETQYF. The DNA for the CDR3 is TGTGCCAGCAGCCAAGGTCCAGGTCCCCAAGAGACCCAGTACTTC. The rearrangement links TRBV3-1 to TRBJ2-5; D remains ambiguous. Trimming removed 1 base at V and 1 base at J, with 10 bases between. CDR3 length: 15 residues. The V gene's germline CDR1 is LGHDT and CDR2 YNNKEL (reference sequence).